This TCR beta chain comes out of a study of shared clonotypes between healthy human individuals. The CDR3 length is 10 residues. Germline assignment: CDR1 GTSNPN and CDR2 SVGIG (reference sequence). Deletions cut 2 bases from V and 8 bases from J, with 4 bases between. General observations from the study: The expectation was that sequencing depth would affect clonotype sharing among donors.

Regarding this clone: Its antigen is as yet unknown.

Partitioning of CD4+ cells yielded a CD45RA+ naive subset and a CD45RA-negative memory subset. Assay used: immunoSEQ multiplex PCR; TCRdb lists only in-frame clones, some missing. The sample holds some 1 million clones; around 75% are singletons and the top ten take around 1.5%. The sequencing sample was made of memory CD4+ T cells sorted from blood. The subset is: CD45RA-negative fraction. The TCR was taken from a man in his late teens or twenties in good health. The rearrangement uses TRBV30 and TRBJ1-3; D ambiguous. The CDR3 reads CAWSWDTIYF. CDR3 sequence (DNA): TGTGCCTGGAGTTGGGACACCATATATTTT.